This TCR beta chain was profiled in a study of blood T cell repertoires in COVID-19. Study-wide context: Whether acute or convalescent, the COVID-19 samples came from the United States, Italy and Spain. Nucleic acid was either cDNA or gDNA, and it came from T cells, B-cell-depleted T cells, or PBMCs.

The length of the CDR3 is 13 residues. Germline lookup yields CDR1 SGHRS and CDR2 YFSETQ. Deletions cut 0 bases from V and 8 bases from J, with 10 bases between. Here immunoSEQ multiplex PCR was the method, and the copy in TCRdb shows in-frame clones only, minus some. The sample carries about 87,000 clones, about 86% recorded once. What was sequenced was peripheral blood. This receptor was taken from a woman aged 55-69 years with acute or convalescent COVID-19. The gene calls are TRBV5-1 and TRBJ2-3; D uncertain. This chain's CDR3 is CASSLGVLATQYF. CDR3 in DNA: TGCGCCAGCAGCTTGGGAGTCCTTGCTACGCAGTATTTT.